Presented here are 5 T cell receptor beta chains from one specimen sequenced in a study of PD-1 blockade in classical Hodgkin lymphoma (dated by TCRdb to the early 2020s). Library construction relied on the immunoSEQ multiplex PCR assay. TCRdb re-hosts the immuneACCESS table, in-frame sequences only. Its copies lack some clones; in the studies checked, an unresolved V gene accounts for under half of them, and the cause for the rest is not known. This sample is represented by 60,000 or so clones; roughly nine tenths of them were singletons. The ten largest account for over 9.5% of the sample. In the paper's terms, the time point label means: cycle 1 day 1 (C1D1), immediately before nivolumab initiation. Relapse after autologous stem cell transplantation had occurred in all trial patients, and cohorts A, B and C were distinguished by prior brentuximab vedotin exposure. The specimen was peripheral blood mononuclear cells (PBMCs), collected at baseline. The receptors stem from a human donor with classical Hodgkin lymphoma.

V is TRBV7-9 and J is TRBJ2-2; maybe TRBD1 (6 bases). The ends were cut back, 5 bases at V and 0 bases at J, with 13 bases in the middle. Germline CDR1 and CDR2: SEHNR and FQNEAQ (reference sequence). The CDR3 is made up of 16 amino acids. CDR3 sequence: CASSAHAGANTGELFF. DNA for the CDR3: TGTGCCAGCAGCGCACACGCAGGGGCGAACACCGGGGAGCTGTTTTTT.

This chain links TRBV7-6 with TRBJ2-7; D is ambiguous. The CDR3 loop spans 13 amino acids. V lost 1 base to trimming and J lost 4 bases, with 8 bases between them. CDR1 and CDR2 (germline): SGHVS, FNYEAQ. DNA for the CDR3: TGTGCCAGCAGCTTAGGGGGTGGATACGAGCAGTACTTC. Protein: CASSLGGGYEQYF.

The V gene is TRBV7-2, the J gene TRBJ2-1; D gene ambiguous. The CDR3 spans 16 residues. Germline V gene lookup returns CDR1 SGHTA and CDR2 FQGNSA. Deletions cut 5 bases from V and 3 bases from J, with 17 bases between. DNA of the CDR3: TGTGCCAGCAGCACTCGCTCTAAGGCGCTCTACAATGAGCAGTTCTTC. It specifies CASSTRSKALYNEQFF.

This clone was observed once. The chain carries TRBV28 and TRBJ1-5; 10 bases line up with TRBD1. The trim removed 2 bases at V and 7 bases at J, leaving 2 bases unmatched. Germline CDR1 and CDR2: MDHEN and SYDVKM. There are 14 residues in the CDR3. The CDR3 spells CASSLGTGDQPQHF. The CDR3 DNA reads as TGTGCCAGCAGTTTAGGGACAGGGGACCAGCCCCAGCATTTT. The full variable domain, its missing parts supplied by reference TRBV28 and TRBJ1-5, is DVKVTQSSRYLVKRTGEKVFLECVQDMDHENMFWYRQDPGLGLRLIYFSYDVKMKEKGDIPEGYSVSREKKERFSLILESASTNQTSMYLCASSLGTGDQPQHFGDGTRLSIL.

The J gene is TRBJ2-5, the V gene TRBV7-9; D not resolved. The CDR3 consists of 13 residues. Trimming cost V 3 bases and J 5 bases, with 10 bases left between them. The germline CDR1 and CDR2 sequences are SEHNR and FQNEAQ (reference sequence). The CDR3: CASSLDGSETQYF. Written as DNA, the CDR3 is TGTGCCAGCAGCTTGGACGGGTCGGAGACCCAGTACTTC.